This is a list of T cell receptor beta chains from one sample in a study of blood T cell repertoires in COVID-19. The method was immunoSEQ multiplex PCR; TCRdb's version includes in-frame clones alone and lacks a portion of them. This sample yields approximately 210,000 clones, of which roughly 83% are seen a single time; under 3% belongs to the top ten. The sample comprised peripheral blood. These receptors all come from a woman in her 70s with active or convalescent COVID-19. Each CDR3 is given with its conserved first and last residue. D genes are given only for firm matches. Some rows have no size entry. The others give once, few or many, or a class for an expanded clone.

j_call: TRBJ1-5; v_call: TRBV7-2; clone_size: NA; d_call: TRBD1; cdr3_nt: TGTGCCAGCAGCCCGGGACAGGGTAGCAATCAGCCCCAGCATTTT; cdr3_aa: CASSPGQGSNQPQHF
j_call: TRBJ2-7; v_call: TRBV6-5; clone_size: NA; d_call: NA; cdr3_nt: TGTGCCAGCAGCTCCGGGTCGCAAAGGTACGAGCAGTACTTC; cdr3_aa: CASSSGSQRYEQYF
j_call: TRBJ2-2; v_call: TRBV25-1; clone_size: NA; d_call: NA; cdr3_nt: TGTGCCAGCAGAACTAGGATAGACACCGGGGAGCTGTTTTTT; cdr3_aa: CASRTRIDTGELFF
j_call: TRBJ2-2; v_call: TRBV19; clone_size: few; d_call: NA; cdr3_nt: TGTGCCAGTAGTATAGTAGTGACCGGGGAGCTGTTTTTT; cdr3_aa: CASSIVVTGELFF
j_call: TRBJ1-1; v_call: TRBV5-1; clone_size: NA; d_call: TRBD1; cdr3_nt: TGCGCCAGCCACGGGACAGGGATGAGTGAAGCTTTCTTT; cdr3_aa: CASHGTGMSEAFF
j_call: TRBJ1-6; v_call: TRBV7-2; clone_size: NA; d_call: TRBD1; cdr3_nt: TGTGCCAGCAGCTCCCTGACAGGGTACAATTCACCCCTCCACTTT; cdr3_aa: CASSSLTGYNSPLHF
j_call: TRBJ2-7; v_call: TRBV29-1; clone_size: few; d_call: NA; cdr3_nt: TGCAGCGTTGAAGCACCGAGCTACGAGCAGTACTTC; cdr3_aa: CSVEAPSYEQYF
j_call: TRBJ2-1; v_call: TRBV5-1; clone_size: few; d_call: TRBD2; cdr3_nt: TGCGCCAGCACCCTGGGGGGAGGGTATAGTGAGCAGTTCTTC; cdr3_aa: CASTLGGGYSEQFF
j_call: TRBJ1-2; v_call: TRBV28; clone_size: NA; d_call: NA; cdr3_nt: TGTGCCAGCAGTCGCCCGGGTGGCGCGGGGTATGGCTACACCTTC; cdr3_aa: CASSRPGGAGYGYTF
j_call: TRBJ1-3; v_call: TRBV5-6; clone_size: NA; d_call: NA; cdr3_nt: TGTGCCAGCAGCTTAGACACGACGGGAAACACCATATATTTT; cdr3_aa: CASSLDTTGNTIYF
j_call: TRBJ2-5; v_call: TRBV5-1; clone_size: NA; d_call: NA; cdr3_nt: TGCGCCAGCAGCCCAGGAGAGGGGGGGTCCCAGTACTTC; cdr3_aa: CASSPGEGGSQYF
j_call: TRBJ2-7; v_call: TRBV7-2; clone_size: NA; d_call: TRBD2; cdr3_nt: TGTGCCAGCAGCTTATATGGACTAGCGCTCAACGAGCAGTACTTC; cdr3_aa: CASSLYGLALNEQYF
j_call: TRBJ2-7; v_call: TRBV6-1; clone_size: NA; d_call: TRBD2; cdr3_nt: TGTGCCAGCAGTGAAAGCGCACTAGCGGGACTCTACGAGCAGTACTTC; cdr3_aa: CASSESALAGLYEQYF
j_call: TRBJ1-2; v_call: TRBV28; clone_size: NA; d_call: TRBD1; cdr3_nt: TGTGCCAGCAGTCTCCTCCAGGGGGGTGCCTATGGCTACACCTTC; cdr3_aa: CASSLLQGGAYGYTF
j_call: TRBJ1-2; v_call: TRBV5-1; clone_size: NA; d_call: NA; cdr3_nt: TGCGCCAGCAGCTTGGGGTCGGCACGGGGCTATGGCTACACCTTC; cdr3_aa: CASSLGSARGYGYTF
j_call: TRBJ2-7; v_call: TRBV5-6; clone_size: NA; d_call: TRBD2; cdr3_nt: TGTGCCAGCAGCTCCACACCCGGAGCTAGCGGAGAGCAGTACTTC; cdr3_aa: CASSSTPGASGEQYF
j_call: TRBJ2-7; v_call: TRBV6-5; clone_size: NA; d_call: TRBD1; cdr3_nt: TGTGCCAGCAGGATGACAGGGGGCTTTTACGAGCAGTACTTC; cdr3_aa: CASRMTGGFYEQYF
j_call: TRBJ2-3; v_call: TRBV7-7; clone_size: NA; d_call: NA; cdr3_nt: TGTGCCAGCAGCTTAGCCCGAGGGGATACGCAGTATTTT; cdr3_aa: CASSLARGDTQYF
j_call: TRBJ2-2; v_call: TRBV29-1; clone_size: NA; d_call: NA; cdr3_nt: TGCAGCGTTGAACAGGGTAACACCGGGGAGCTGTTTTTT; cdr3_aa: CSVEQGNTGELFF
j_call: TRBJ2-1; v_call: TRBV5-5; clone_size: NA; d_call: TRBD1; cdr3_nt: TGTGCCAGCAGCTTTGGACAGGCCGACAATGAGCAGTTCTTC; cdr3_aa: CASSFGQADNEQFF